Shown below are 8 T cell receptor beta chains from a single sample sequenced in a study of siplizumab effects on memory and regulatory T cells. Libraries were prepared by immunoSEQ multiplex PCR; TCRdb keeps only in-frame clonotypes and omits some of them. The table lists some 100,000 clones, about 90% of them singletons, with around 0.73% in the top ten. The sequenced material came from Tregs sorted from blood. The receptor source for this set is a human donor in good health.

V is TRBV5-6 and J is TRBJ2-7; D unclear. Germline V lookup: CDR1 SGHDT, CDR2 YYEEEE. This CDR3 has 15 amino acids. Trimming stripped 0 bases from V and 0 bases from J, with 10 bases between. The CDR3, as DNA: TGTGCCAGCAGCTTGGGCGCCGGCAACTCCTACGAGCAGTACTTC. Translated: CASSLGAGNSYEQYF.

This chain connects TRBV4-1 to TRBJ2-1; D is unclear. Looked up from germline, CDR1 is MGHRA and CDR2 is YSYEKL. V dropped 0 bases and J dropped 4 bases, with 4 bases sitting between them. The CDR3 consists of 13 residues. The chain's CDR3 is CASSQDPYNEQFF. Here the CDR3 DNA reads TGCGCCAGCAGCCAAGACCCTTACAATGAGCAGTTCTTC.

The DNA of the CDR3 is TGTGCCAGCTCCCGGCGGGACACAGATACGCAGTATTTT. Its translation is CASSRRDTDTQYF. V is TRBV2 and J is TRBJ2-3; tentatively, D is TRBD2 (6 bases). The germline V gene has CDR1 SNHLY and CDR2 FYNNEI. The ends were cut back, 8 bases at V and 2 bases at J, with 11 bases in the middle. CDR3 length: 13 amino acids.

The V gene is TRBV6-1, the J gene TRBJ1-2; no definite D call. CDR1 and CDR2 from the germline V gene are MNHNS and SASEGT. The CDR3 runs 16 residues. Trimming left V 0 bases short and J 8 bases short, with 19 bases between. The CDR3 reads CASSEARVGPVGGYTF. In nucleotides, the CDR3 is TGTGCCAGCAGTGAAGCGCGGGTAGGACCGGTGGGGGGCTACACCTTC.

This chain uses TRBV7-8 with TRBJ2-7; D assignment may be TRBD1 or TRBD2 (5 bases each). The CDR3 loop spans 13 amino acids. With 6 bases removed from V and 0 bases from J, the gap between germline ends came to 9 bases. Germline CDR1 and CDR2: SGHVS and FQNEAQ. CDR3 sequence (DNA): TGTGCCAGCAGAAACGGGGCCTCCTACGAGCAGTACTTC. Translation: CASRNGASYEQYF.

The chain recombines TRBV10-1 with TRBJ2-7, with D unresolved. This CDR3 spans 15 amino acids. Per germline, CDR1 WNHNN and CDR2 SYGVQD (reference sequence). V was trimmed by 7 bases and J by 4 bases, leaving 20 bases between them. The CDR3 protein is CASKRCRYILYEQYF. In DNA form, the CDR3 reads TGCGCCAGCAAGCGATGCCGTTACATACTGTACGAGCAGTACTTC.

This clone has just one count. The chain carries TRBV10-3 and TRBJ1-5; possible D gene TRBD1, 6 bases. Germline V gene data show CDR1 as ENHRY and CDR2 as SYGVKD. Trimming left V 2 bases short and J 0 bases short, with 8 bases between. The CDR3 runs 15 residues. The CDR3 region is CAISETGYSNQPQHF. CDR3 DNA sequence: TGTGCCATCAGTGAGACAGGGTATAGCAATCAGCCCCAGCATTTT.

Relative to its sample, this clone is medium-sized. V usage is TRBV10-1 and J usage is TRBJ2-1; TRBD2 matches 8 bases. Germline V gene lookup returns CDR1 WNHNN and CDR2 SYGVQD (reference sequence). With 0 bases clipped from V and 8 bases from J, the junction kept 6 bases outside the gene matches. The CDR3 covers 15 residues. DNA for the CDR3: TGCGCCAGCAGTGAGTCGAGGGCAGCGGGAGATGAGCAGTTCTTC. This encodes CASSESRAAGDEQFF.